This entry concerns a single TCR beta chain. Its target is unknown. This sample was included in a study of CD4 T cells in relation to SARS-CoV-2 and coronaviruses. Study overall: PBMCs were cultured with antigen for approximately nine days before TCR beta sequencing.

CD4+ T cells from unexposed donors were obtained before the COVID-19 pandemic (2011-2018). After about 10 days of culture, CD4+ T cells were isolated. The study, taken as a whole, reports: In roughly 65% of donors, memory CD4+ clonotypes crossrecognized SARS-CoV-2 and at least one common cold coronavirus spike.

The CDR3 is 20 amino acids. TCRdb keeps only in-frame clones here, not all; method: immunoSEQ multiplex PCR. The top ten clones hold around 15% of a sample with roughly 30,000 clones, 76% of them seen once. The source material was CD4+ T cells from PBMCs, cultured in vitro. This clonotype originated in a human donor in good health. V is TRBV21-1 and J is TRBJ1-5; TRBD1, as called in the table, went unchecked against the DNA. TRBV21-1 is described as a pseudogene. CDR3 residues: CASSKECGTGWINSNQPQHF. The CDR3 bases are TGTGCCAGCAGCAAAGAATGTGGGACAGGGTGGATTAATAGCAATCAGCCCCAGCATTTT.